Presented here are 10 T cell receptor beta chains from one specimen sequenced in a study of OX40 agonist ivuxolimab in advanced cancers. The library relied on the immunoSEQ multiplex PCR assay. TCRdb re-hosts the immuneACCESS table, in-frame sequences only. Its copies lack some clones; in the studies checked, an unresolved V gene accounts for under half of them, and the cause for the rest is not known. A total of some 65,000 clones appear in this sample, approximately 81% of them only once. The ten largest clones add up to over 4% of the sample. The input for sequencing was CD4+ or CD8+ T cells sorted from blood, taken in a trial of the OX40 agonist ivuxolimab. These TCRs come from an adult with an advanced solid tumor such as melanoma, head and neck, liver or kidney cancer.

The chain links TRBV27 to TRBJ1-5, with D perhaps matching TRBD1 (5 bases). This CDR3 comprises 15 residues. Germline V gene lookup returns CDR1 MNHEY and CDR2 SMNVEV (reference sequence). V was cut by 5 bases and J by 6 bases, with 17 bases left in between. As DNA, the CDR3 is TGTGCCAGCAGTCCCCGGAGGGGTGGGGGTCAGCCCCAGCATTTT. As protein: CASSPRRGGGQPQHF.

This clone was seen only a few times. This rearrangement joins TRBV6-6 to TRBJ2-3; D remains ambiguous. CDR3 length: 14 amino acids. Trimming took 2 bases from V and 5 from J, leaving 11 bases between them. Germline lookup yields CDR1 MNHNY and CDR2 SVGAGI (reference sequence). The CDR3 region is CASSYTNGRDTQYF. For the CDR3, the DNA is TGTGCCAGCAGTTACACAAACGGAAGAGATACGCAGTATTTT.

This chain uses TRBV4-2 with TRBJ2-2; the match to TRBD2 covers 9 bases. The CDR3 covers 17 residues. Germline V gene data show CDR1 as LGHNA and CDR2 as YNFKEQ. V lost 4 bases, J lost 4 bases, and 10 bases stayed unmatched. Written as DNA, the CDR3 is TGTGCCAGCAGCCGCCCAGCGGGGGGTCTTGGCACCGGGGAGCTGTTTTTT. Translated: CASSRPAGGLGTGELFF.

The chain has TRBV27 and TRBJ1-1; D uncertain. Per the germline V gene, CDR1 is MNHEY and CDR2 is SMNVEV (reference sequence). V shed 3 bases and J shed 1 base, with 15 bases lying between them. The CDR3 runs to 16 residues. The CDR3 nucleotides read TGTGCCAGCAGTTTTAACCTACACGATCGGAACACTGAAGCTTTCTTT. Amino acid sequence: CASSFNLHDRNTEAFF.

The chain has TRBV5-8 and TRBJ1-1, with TRBD1 identical over 7 bases. CDR1 is SGHTS and CDR2 is YDEGEE in the germline V gene. The V segment lost 1 base and the J segment 0 bases; nucleotides outside the gene matches: 3. CDR3 size: 15 residues. CDR3 nucleotide sequence: TGTGCCAGCAGCTTGCCGGGACAGCTGAACACTGAAGCTTTCTTT. Protein product: CASSLPGQLNTEAFF.

The J gene is TRBJ2-6, the V gene TRBV6-6, with 8 bases identical to TRBD2. From germline, CDR1 is MNHNY and CDR2 SVGAGI (reference sequence). The CDR3 has 16 residues. The V gene end was trimmed by 7 bases and the J gene end by 0 bases; junction bases not matched to a gene: 5. The CDR3 DNA follows: TGTGCCAGCACTCTCGCGGGGGGCTCTGGGGCCAACGTCCTGACTTTC. Its translation: CASTLAGGSGANVLTF.

This chain connects TRBV28 to TRBJ2-5, with D unclear. V was trimmed by 6 bases and J by 3 bases, leaving 5 bases between them. Per germline, CDR1 MDHEN and CDR2 SYDVKM. The CDR3 is 11 amino acids. The CDR3 DNA sequence: TGTGCCAGCAGAGAAGAAGAGACCCAGTACTTC. Its translation is CASREEETQYF.

The chain carries TRBV5-1 and TRBJ2-7; no firm D call. Trimming took off 5 bases at V and 2 bases at J, with 8 bases between the two ends. The V gene's germline CDR1 is SGHRS and CDR2 YFSETQ. CDR3 length: 12 amino acids. CDR3 amino acids: CASRDGTYEQYF. CDR3 DNA: TGCGCCAGCAGGGACGGAACCTACGAGCAGTACTTC.

This clone occurred once. This chain uses TRBV21-1 with TRBJ2-2; TRBD2, as called in the table, went unchecked against the DNA. TRBV21-1 counts as a pseudogene. This CDR3 is 18 amino acids long. CDR3 sequence: CASSKGMAGRRDLGELFF. CDR3 in DNA: TGTGCCAGCAGCAAAGGGATGGCTGGGAGGCGTGATTTAGGGGAGCTGTTTTTT.

This clone appeared a few times. V usage is TRBV28 and J usage is TRBJ1-1; D unclear. In germline, CDR1 is MDHEN, CDR2 SYDVKM. CDR3 size: 11 residues. Trimming cost V 2 bases and J 11 bases, with 9 bases left between them. CDR3 nucleotides: TGTGCCAGCAGTTTACAAAAGGGTGCTTTCTTT. Amino acids: CASSLQKGAFF.